The 9 T cell receptor beta chains in this list originate from one sample, sequenced in a study of T cell responses to AZD1222 COVID-19 vaccine (dated by TCRdb to the early 2020s). The meaning of the sample's time point label: baseline before first vaccination. Library construction relied on the immunoSEQ multiplex PCR assay. Not all clones reach the TCRdb copy of this immuneACCESS table, which keeps in-frame sequences only. Checked studies attribute under half of the gap to unresolved V genes and leave the rest unexplained. This sample comprises 110,000 to 150,000 clones, roughly 90% of them detected only once. The leading ten clones occupy just over 3% of the sample. Source: peripheral blood, taken on day 0 of AZD1222 vaccination. All receptors come from an adult in good health.

The genes are TRBV5-8 and TRBJ1-1; 9 bases are shared with TRBD1. V shed 4 bases, J shed 4 bases, and the junction held 5 bases outside the gene matches. The CDR3 length is 14 residues. Germline V lookup: CDR1 SGHTS, CDR2 YDEGEE. In DNA form, the CDR3 reads TGTGCCAGCAGCCCCCCGACAGGGGGCACTGAAGCTTTCTTT. This encodes CASSPPTGGTEAFF.

The gene calls are TRBV7-3 and TRBJ1-4, with TRBD1 matching over 9 bases. The germline gives CDR1 SGHTA, CDR2 FQGTGA. The J segment lost 8 bases and the V segment lost 5 bases, leaving 9 bases of the junction unmatched. CDR3 size: 15 residues. CDR3: CASSAGTGRGEKLFF. In DNA form, the CDR3 reads TGTGCCAGCAGCGCCGGGACAGGGAGAGGAGAAAAACTGTTTTTT.

The chain joins TRBV19 to TRBJ2-5, with D possibly being TRBD2 (7 bases). Trimming shortened V by 11 bases and J by 5 bases, and 18 bases separated the two germline ends. The CDR3 is 13 amino acids. Germline values: CDR1 LNHDA, CDR2 SQIVND (reference sequence). The CDR3 DNA is TGTGCCGGAGGGGGGGGGCCAAGGGAGACCCAGTACTTC. Translation: CAGGGGPRETQYF.

The chain employs TRBV9 and TRBJ2-5; no clear D. Germline assignment: CDR1 SGDLS and CDR2 YYNGEE. V gave up 2 bases and J gave up 5 bases, with 13 bases separating them. The CDR3 contains 14 residues. The CDR3 protein is CASSVNYLRETQYF. The CDR3 DNA follows: TGTGCCAGCAGCGTCAACTATCTTCGGGAGACCCAGTACTTC.

This chain joins TRBV30 and TRBJ1-5; D is unclear. Trimming shortened V by 2 bases and J by 3 bases, and 11 bases separated the two germline ends. The CDR3 runs 14 residues. CDR1 and CDR2 (germline): GTSNPN, SVGIG (reference sequence). For the CDR3, the DNA is TGTGCCTGGAGTCAGAATAAGGCCAATCAGCCCCAGCATTTT. This encodes CAWSQNKANQPQHF. The full variable domain, rest sourced from reference TRBV30 and TRBJ1-5, is SQTIHQWPATLVQPVGSPLSLECTVEGTSNPNLYWYRQAAGRGLQLLFYSVGIGQISSEVPQNLSASRPQDRQFILSSKKLLLSDSGFYLCAWSQNKANQPQHFGDGTRLSIL.

The chain carries TRBV18 and TRBJ1-2, with 7 bases aligning to TRBD1. Looked up from germline, CDR1 is KGHSH and CDR2 is LQKENI. The CDR3 runs 15 residues. The V and J ends lost 0 bases and 6 bases, in that order; junction bases with no gene match: 7. Here the CDR3 DNA reads TGTGCCAGCTCACCACCGTTTACAGGGGAAAATGGCTACACCTTC. Its translation: CASSPPFTGENGYTF. Complete variable domain (other parts from reference TRBV18 and TRBJ1-2): NAGVMQNPRHLVRRRGQEARLRCSPMKGHSHVYWYRQLPEEGLKFMVYLQKENIIDESGMPKERFSAEFPKEGPSILRIQQVVRGDSAAYFCASSPPFTGENGYTFGSGTRLTVV.

The count of this clone is one. This chain links TRBV7-2 with TRBJ1-5, with 10 bases lining up with TRBD1. The V gene end was trimmed by 5 bases and the J gene end by 7 bases; junction bases not matched to a gene: 5. Germline-derived CDR1 and CDR2 are SGHTA and FQGNSA. The CDR3 contains 14 residues. The CDR3 loop reads CASSTTGGWQPQHF. The DNA for the CDR3 is TGTGCCAGCAGCACGACAGGGGGCTGGCAGCCCCAGCATTTT.

The CDR3 is CASTQGDYGYTF. The CDR3 nucleotides read TGTGCCAGCACCCAGGGAGACTATGGCTACACCTTC. The chain is built from TRBV5-4 and TRBJ1-2; weak D call: TRBD1 (5 bases). CDR3 length equals 12 residues. The V gene's germline CDR1 is SGHNT and CDR2 YYREEE (reference sequence). V lost 6 bases and J 3 bases, leaving 9 bases between the germline ends.

This clone came up once. This chain links TRBV3-1 (or the pseudogene TRBV3-2) with TRBJ1-5; 7 positions match TRBD1. CDR3 size: 15 residues. Germline V CDR1 and CDR2: LGHDT, YNNKEL (reference sequence). J gave up 4 bases and V 6 bases, and 9 bases lay outside the gene matches. The CDR3 spells CASSSTGEGNQPQHF. In nucleotides, the CDR3 is TGTGCCAGCAGTTCAACAGGGGAAGGAAATCAGCCCCAGCATTTT.